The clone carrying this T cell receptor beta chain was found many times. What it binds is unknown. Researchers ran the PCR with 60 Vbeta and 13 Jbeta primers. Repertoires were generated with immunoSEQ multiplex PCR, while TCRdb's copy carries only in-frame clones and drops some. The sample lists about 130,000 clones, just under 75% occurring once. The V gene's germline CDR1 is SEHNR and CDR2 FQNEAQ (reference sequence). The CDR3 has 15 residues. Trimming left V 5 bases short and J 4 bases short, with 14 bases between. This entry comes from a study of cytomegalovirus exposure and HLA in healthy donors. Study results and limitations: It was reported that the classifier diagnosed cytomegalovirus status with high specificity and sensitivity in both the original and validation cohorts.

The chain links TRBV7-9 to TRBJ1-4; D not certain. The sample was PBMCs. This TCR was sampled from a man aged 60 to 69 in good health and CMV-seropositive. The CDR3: CASSDKRRINEKLFF. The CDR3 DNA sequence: TGTGCCAGCAGCGATAAACGGCGGATTAATGAAAAACTGTTTTTT.